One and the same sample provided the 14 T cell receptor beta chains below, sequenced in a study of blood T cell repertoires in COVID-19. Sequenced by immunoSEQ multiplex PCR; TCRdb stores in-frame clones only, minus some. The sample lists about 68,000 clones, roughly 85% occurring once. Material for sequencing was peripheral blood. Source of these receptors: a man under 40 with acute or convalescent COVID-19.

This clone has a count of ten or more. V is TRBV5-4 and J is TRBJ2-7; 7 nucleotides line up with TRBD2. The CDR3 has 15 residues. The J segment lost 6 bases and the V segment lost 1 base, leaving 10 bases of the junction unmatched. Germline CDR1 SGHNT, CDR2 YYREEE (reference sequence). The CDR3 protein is CASSLLAGEGPEQYF. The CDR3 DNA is TGTGCCAGCAGCTTGCTTGCCGGGGAGGGCCCCGAGCAGTACTTC.

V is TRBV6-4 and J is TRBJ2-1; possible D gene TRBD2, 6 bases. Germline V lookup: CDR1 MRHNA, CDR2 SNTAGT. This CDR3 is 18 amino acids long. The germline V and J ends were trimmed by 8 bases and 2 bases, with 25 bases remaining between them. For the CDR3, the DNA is TGTGCCAGCTCGTCTACGGGAGCCGGGACTTACACCTACAATGAGCAGTTCTTC. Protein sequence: CASSSTGAGTYTYNEQFF.

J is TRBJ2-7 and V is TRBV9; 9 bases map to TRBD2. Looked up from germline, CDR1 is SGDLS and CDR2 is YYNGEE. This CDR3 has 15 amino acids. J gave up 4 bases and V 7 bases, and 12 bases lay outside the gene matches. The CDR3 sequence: CASGPWGSGRYEQYF. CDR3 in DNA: TGTGCCAGCGGCCCCTGGGGTAGCGGGAGATACGAGCAGTACTTC.

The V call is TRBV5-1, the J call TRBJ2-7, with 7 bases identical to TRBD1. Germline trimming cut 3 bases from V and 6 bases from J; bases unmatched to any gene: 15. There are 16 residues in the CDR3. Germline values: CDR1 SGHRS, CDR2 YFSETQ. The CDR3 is CASSSGGWTGWGEQYF. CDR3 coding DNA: TGCGCCAGCAGCTCAGGGGGTTGGACAGGTTGGGGCGAGCAGTACTTC.

CDR3 sequence reads: CASGSRLARAREQFF. DNA of the CDR3: TGTGCTAGTGGTTCCCGACTAGCGCGGGCCCGTGAGCAGTTCTTC. The genes are TRBV12-5 and TRBJ2-1, with TRBD2 identical over 8 bases. V dropped 4 bases and J dropped 9; count of bases not matched to a gene: 11. Germline CDR1 and CDR2: LGHNT and FRNRAP. There are 15 residues in the CDR3. Complete variable domain (other parts from reference TRBV12-5 and TRBJ2-1): DARVTQTPRHKVTEMGQEVTMRCQPILGHNTVFWYRQTMMQGLELLAYFRNRAPLDDSGMPKDRFSAEMPDATLATLKIQPSEPRDSAVYFCASGSRLARAREQFFGPGTRLTVL.

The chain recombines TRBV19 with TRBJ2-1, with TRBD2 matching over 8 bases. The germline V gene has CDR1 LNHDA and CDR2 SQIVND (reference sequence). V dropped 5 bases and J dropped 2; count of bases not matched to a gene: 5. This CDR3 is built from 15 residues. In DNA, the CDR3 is TGTGCCAGTAGTCAGCCTAGCGGGCCCTACAATGAGCAGTTCTTC. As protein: CASSQPSGPYNEQFF.

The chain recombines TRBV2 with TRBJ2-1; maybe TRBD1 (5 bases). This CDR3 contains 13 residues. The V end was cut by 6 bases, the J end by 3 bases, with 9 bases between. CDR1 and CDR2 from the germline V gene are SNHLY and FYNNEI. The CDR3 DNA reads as TGTGCCAGCAGGGGCAGGGTCTACAATGAGCAGTTCTTC. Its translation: CASRGRVYNEQFF.

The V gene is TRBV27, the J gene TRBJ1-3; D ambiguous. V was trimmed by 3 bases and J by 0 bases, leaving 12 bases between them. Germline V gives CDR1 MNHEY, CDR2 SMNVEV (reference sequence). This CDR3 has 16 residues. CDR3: CASSLGLPYSGNTIYF. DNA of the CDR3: TGTGCCAGCAGTTTGGGCCTGCCTTACTCTGGAAACACCATATATTTT.

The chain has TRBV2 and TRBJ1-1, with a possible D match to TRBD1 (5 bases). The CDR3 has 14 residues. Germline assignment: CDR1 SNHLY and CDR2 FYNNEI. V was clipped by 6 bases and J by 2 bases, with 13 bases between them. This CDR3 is CASRRDLANTEAFF. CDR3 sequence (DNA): TGTGCCAGCAGGAGGGACTTGGCCAACACTGAAGCTTTCTTT. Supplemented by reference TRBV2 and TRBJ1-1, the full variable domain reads EPEVTQTPSHQVTQMGQEVILRCVPISNHLYFYWYRQILGQKVEFLVSFYNNEISEKSEIFDDQFSVERPDGSNFTLKIRSTKLEDSAMYFCASRRDLANTEAFFGQGTRLTVV.

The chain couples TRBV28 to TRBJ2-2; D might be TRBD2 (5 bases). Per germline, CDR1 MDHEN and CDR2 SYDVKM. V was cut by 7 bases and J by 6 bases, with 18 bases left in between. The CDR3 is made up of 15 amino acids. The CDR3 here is CASKLRATPAGELFF. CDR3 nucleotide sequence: TGTGCCAGCAAGTTGAGGGCGACCCCAGCCGGGGAGCTGTTTTTT.

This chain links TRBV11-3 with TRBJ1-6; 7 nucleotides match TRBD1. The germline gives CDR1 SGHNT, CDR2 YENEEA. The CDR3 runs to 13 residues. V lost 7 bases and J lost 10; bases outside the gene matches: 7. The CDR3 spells CASTQTGTSPLHF. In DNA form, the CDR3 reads TGTGCCAGCACCCAGACAGGGACATCACCCCTCCACTTT.

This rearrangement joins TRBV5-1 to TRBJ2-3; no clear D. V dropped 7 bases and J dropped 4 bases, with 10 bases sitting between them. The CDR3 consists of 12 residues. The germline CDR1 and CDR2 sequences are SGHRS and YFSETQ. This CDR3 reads CASGSGADTQYF. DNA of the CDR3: TGCGCCAGCGGATCAGGCGCAGATACGCAGTATTTT.

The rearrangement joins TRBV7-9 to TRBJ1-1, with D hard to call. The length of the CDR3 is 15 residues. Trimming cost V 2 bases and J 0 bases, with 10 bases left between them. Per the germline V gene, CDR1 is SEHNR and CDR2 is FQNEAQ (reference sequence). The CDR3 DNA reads TGTGCCAGCAGCTTAAGTTCACTATTGAACACTGAAGCTTTCTTT. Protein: CASSLSSLLNTEAFF.

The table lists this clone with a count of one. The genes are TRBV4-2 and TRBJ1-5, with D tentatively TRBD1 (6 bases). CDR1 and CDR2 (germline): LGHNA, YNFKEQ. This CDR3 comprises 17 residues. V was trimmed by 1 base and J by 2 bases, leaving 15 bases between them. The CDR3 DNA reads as TGTGCCAGCAGCCAAGCTCTCGGGGGGCTCGGCAATCAGCCCCAGCATTTT. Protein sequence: CASSQALGGLGNQPQHF.